The 22 T cell receptor beta chains given below trace back to one sample, sequenced in a study of response to subunit inactivated influenza vaccine. One entry per CDR3 protein, called by TCRdb with MiXCR from the RT-PCR reads. The sample has hundreds of thousands of distinct CDR3 sequences; 14% are singletons. Source: PBMCs from blood, taken 14 to 15 days before vaccination. The receptors come from a man aged 45-65 years who received an inactivated influenza vaccine.

This clonotype has just a few counts. The chain couples TRBV6-2 or TRBV6-3 to TRBJ2-7; no clear D. CDR1 is MNHEY and CDR2 is SVGEGT in the germline V gene. With 2 bases removed from V and 3 bases from J, the gap between germline ends came to 8 bases. The length of the CDR3 is 13 residues. Here the CDR3 reads CASSYVLFYEQYF. DNA for the CDR3: TGTGCCAGCAGTTACGTATTGTTCTACGAGCAGTACTTC.

This clonotype appeared a few times. The CDR3 DNA follows: TGTGCCAGCAGTGAAGGATGGGGGGGCGGGGCAGATACGCAGTATTTT. This translates into CASSEGWGGGADTQYF. The chain employs TRBV6-1 and TRBJ2-3; possible D gene TRBD2, 7 bases. With 1 base removed from V and 4 bases from J, the gap between germline ends came to 15 bases. This CDR3 has 16 amino acids. From germline, CDR1 is MNHNS and CDR2 SASEGT.

This clonotype was seen a handful of times. This chain connects TRBV11-2 to TRBJ2-1, with 8 positions matching TRBD2. Per germline, CDR1 SGHAT and CDR2 FQNNGV. J was trimmed by 8 bases and V by 0 bases; bases with no gene match: 9. The CDR3 length is 16 residues. CDR3 in amino acids: CASSLDQIAGWDEQFF. CDR3 bases: TGTGCCAGCAGCTTAGATCAGATAGCGGGATGGGATGAGCAGTTCTTC.

The V gene is TRBV6-1, the J gene TRBJ2-1; 7 nucleotides align to TRBD2. Germline assignment: CDR1 MNHNS and CDR2 SASEGT. V lost 11 bases and J lost 2; bases outside the gene matches: 9. This CDR3 spans 14 amino acids. CDR3 nucleotides: TGTGCCGGGGGGGGTAGCGGCCCCTACAATGAGCAGTTCTTC. Translated, it gives CAGGGSGPYNEQFF.

This clonotype was detected a few times. V and J are TRBV14 and TRBJ2-1; tentative D call: TRBD1 (6 bases). This CDR3 contains 13 residues. V was cut by 2 bases and J by 10 bases, with 12 bases left in between. The germline gives CDR1 SGHDN, CDR2 FVKESK. CDR3 loop: CASSQFPGAEQFF. The CDR3 bases are TGTGCCAGCAGCCAATTTCCAGGGGCAGAGCAGTTCTTC.

This clonotype was recorded many times. The chain uses TRBV5-1 and TRBJ2-1; 11 positions agree with TRBD2. The CDR3 loop spans 16 amino acids. Germline lookup yields CDR1 SGHRS and CDR2 YFSETQ. V lost 1 base to trimming and J lost 4 bases; unmatched junction nucleotides: 4. The CDR3, as DNA: TGCGCCAGCAGCTTGCTGGCTAGCGGGGGGTACAATGAGCAGTTCTTC. Amino acid sequence: CASSLLASGGYNEQFF.

This clonotype turned up a few times. The chain uses TRBV19 and TRBJ2-7; D gene ambiguous. CDR1 is LNHDA and CDR2 is SQIVND in the germline V gene (reference sequence). This CDR3 comprises 13 residues. Trimming removed 1 base from V and 0 bases from J, with 4 bases in between. The CDR3 nucleotides are TGTGCCAGTAGTATAGGCGCCTCCTACGAGCAGTACTTC. It is translated as CASSIGASYEQYF. The full variable domain, with the rest looked up from reference TRBV19 and TRBJ2-7, is DGGITQSPKYLFRKEGQNVTLSCEQNLNHDAMYWYRQDPGQGLRLIYYSQIVNDFQKGDIAEGYSVSREKKESFPLTVTSAQKNPTAFYLCASSIGASYEQYFGPGTRLTVT.

This chain uses TRBV6-1 with TRBJ1-2, with D possibly TRBD1 on 5 matching bases. Germline CDR1 is MNHNS and CDR2 is SASEGT. Trimming pared 6 bases from V and 10 bases from J, leaving 21 bases between. The length of the CDR3 is 14 residues. CDR3 bases: TGTGCCAGCAGCTCCAGGGAGTCCTCCCTGGCCTACACCTTC. Translated, it gives CASSSRESSLAYTF.

This clonotype was seen a handful of times. The CDR3: CASRQYGQGLTDTQYF. The CDR3 DNA reads as TGCGCCAGCAGACAATACGGACAGGGTCTCACAGATACGCAGTATTTT. The J gene is TRBJ2-3, the V gene TRBV5-1; 8 bases map to TRBD1. The V and J ends lost 5 bases and 2 bases, in that order; junction bases with no gene match: 10. This CDR3 spans 16 amino acids. CDR1 SGHRS and CDR2 YFSETQ come from the germline V gene.

V and J are TRBV6-5 and TRBJ2-2; 16 bases agree with TRBD2. CDR1 and CDR2 (germline): MNHEY, SVGAGI. The CDR3 is 18 amino acids. The J segment lost 0 bases and the V segment lost 4 bases, leaving 2 bases of the junction unmatched. The DNA for the CDR3 is TGTGCCAGCAGTTTCGGGACTAGCGGGGGGGCGAACACCGGGGAGCTGTTTTTT. Protein sequence: CASSFGTSGGANTGELFF.

This clonotype was seen repeatedly, ten times or more. The chain combines TRBV4-3 with TRBJ2-3; 7 bases match TRBD2. Germline trimming cut 0 bases from V and 5 bases from J; bases unmatched to any gene: 11. This CDR3 region has 17 residues. Per the germline V gene, CDR1 is LGHNA and CDR2 is YSLEER. The CDR3 loop is CASSQEGSTSAQDTQYF. CDR3 DNA: TGCGCCAGCAGCCAAGAGGGGAGCACTAGCGCGCAAGATACGCAGTATTTT.

The sample holds a few counts of this clonotype. The J gene is TRBJ1-2, the V gene TRBV12-3 or TRBV12-4; TRBD1 matches at 12 bases. The CDR3 has 14 amino acids. Unmatched junction bases numbered 3, after V lost 6 bases and J lost 4 bases. DNA of the CDR3: TGTGCCAGCAGGGGGACAGGGGGCGGCTATGGCTACACCTTC. This codes for CASRGTGGGYGYTF.

To note about this clonotype: The germline gene is not matched at one end of the junction; a read error may be the cause. J is TRBJ2-7 and V is TRBV5-1; possible D gene TRBD1, 6 bases. The V gene's germline CDR1 is SGHRS and CDR2 YFSETQ. The CDR3 extends over 15 amino acids. As DNA, the CDR3 is TGCTCCAGCAGCTTAGAGAGACAGGCAACCTACGAGCAGTACTTC. Amino acid sequence: CSSSLERQATYEQYF. Looking up the rest from reference TRBV5-1 and TRBJ2-7 gives the full variable domain: KAGVTQTPRYLIKTRGQQVTLSCSPISGHRSVSWYQQTPGQGLQFLFEYFSETQRNKGNFPGRFSGRQFSNSRSEMNVSTLELGDSALYLCSSSLERQATYEQYFGPGTRLTVT.

This chain's CDR3 is CASSDPSGAHIGELFF. As DNA, the CDR3 is TGTGCCAGCAGCGACCCCTCCGGGGCACACATAGGGGAGCTGTTTTTT. The V gene is TRBV7-9, the J gene TRBJ2-2; either TRBD1 or TRBD2 may supply D (5 bases each). From germline, CDR1 is SEHNR and CDR2 FQNEAQ (reference sequence). V was pared by 5 bases and J by 8 bases, with 21 bases between. The CDR3 is 16 amino acids.

This clonotype was seen only a few times. The V call is TRBV6-1, the J call TRBJ2-3; TRBD2 agrees at 7 bases. The V segment lost 2 bases and the J segment 6 bases; nucleotides outside the gene matches: 17. The CDR3 contains 18 residues. Per the germline V gene, CDR1 is MNHNS and CDR2 is SASEGT. The CDR3 nucleotides read TGTGCCAGCAGTGAACATGGTCTCGGGGGGTTGCTTAGGGATACGCAGTATTTT. The encoded protein is CASSEHGLGGLLRDTQYF.

This sequence joins TRBV27 and TRBJ2-7; 7 bases map to TRBD1. The CDR3 is 13 amino acids. J was trimmed by 5 bases and V by 8 bases; bases with no gene match: 9. Germline lookup yields CDR1 MNHEY and CDR2 SMNVEV (reference sequence). The CDR3 DNA reads as TGTGCCAGCGGACCCAGACAGGGCCACGAGCAGTACTTC. Its translation is CASGPRQGHEQYF.

The chain combines TRBV24-1 with TRBJ2-2; the D gene could be TRBD1 or TRBD2 (5 bases each). Per the germline V gene, CDR1 is KGHDR and CDR2 is SFDVKD. V was cut by 1 base and J by 8 bases, with 13 bases left in between. This CDR3 has 15 amino acids. CDR3 sequence: CATSDLARDAGELFF. The CDR3 DNA reads as TGTGCCACCAGTGATTTAGCCAGGGACGCTGGGGAGCTGTTTTTT.

The genes are TRBV9 and TRBJ2-3, with 9 positions matching TRBD2. The CDR3 covers 14 residues. CDR1 is SGDLS and CDR2 is YYNGEE in the germline V gene. Losses at the gene ends were 4 bases for V and 5 bases for J; bases not matched to a gene: 5. CDR3 bases: TGTGCCAGCAGCACCCAGCGGGGGGAAGATACGCAGTATTTT. Translation gives CASSTQRGEDTQYF.

The chain is built from TRBV6-5 and TRBJ1-4; a weak D match, TRBD1 (6 bases). Looked up from germline, CDR1 is MNHEY and CDR2 is SVGAGI. V lost 2 bases and J lost 3, with 10 bases in between. The CDR3 has 15 residues. CDR3 loop: CASSYGGQPNEKLFF. CDR3 nucleotides: TGTGCCAGCAGTTACGGCGGACAGCCTAATGAAAAACTGTTTTTT.

There are a few counts of this clonotype. The chain has TRBV29-1 and TRBJ2-2; TRBD1 matches at 10 bases. The junction had 6 bases not matched to a gene; V was cut back by 3 bases and J by 5 bases. The CDR3 loop spans 15 amino acids. Germline CDR1 and CDR2: SQVTM and ANQGSEA. This chain's CDR3 is CSVEGTGVGTGELFF. The CDR3 region has the DNA TGCAGCGTTGAGGGGACAGGGGTTGGTACCGGGGAGCTGTTTTTT.

This chain joins TRBV7-2 and TRBJ2-6; no definite D call. Germline V gives CDR1 SGHTA, CDR2 FQGNSA. There are 16 residues in the CDR3. V was trimmed by 5 bases and J by 0 bases, leaving 11 bases between them. Here the CDR3 reads CASSPHSFSGANVLTF. The CDR3 bases are TGTGCCAGCAGCCCCCACTCCTTCTCTGGGGCCAACGTCCTGACTTTC.

V is TRBV20-1 and J is TRBJ2-4; D is unresolved. The CDR3 is made up of 13 amino acids. With 2 bases removed from V and 3 bases from J, the gap between germline ends came to 8 bases. Germline assignment: CDR1 DFQATT and CDR2 SNEGSKA (reference sequence). The CDR3 nucleotides are TGCAGTGCTAGACAGCCAAACAAAAACATTCAGTACTTC. It translates to CSARQPNKNIQYF.